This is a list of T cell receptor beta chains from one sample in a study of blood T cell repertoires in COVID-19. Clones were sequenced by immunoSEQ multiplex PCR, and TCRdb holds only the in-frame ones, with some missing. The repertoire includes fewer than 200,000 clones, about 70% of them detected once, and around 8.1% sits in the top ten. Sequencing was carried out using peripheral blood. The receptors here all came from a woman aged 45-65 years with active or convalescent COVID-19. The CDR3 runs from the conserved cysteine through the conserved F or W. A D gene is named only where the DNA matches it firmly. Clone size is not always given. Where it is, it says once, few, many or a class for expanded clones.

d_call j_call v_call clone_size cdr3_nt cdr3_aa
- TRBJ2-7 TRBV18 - TGTGCCAGCTCACCAAACGGAGGGGCCGGGTACGAGCAGTACTTC CASSPNGGAGYEQYF
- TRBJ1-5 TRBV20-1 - TGCAGTGCTAGTGATCGGGGCAATCAGCCCCAGCATTTT CSASDRGNQPQHF
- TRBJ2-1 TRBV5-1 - TGCGCCAGCAGCCTGGGCGGGGGCTCAGGGAATGAGCAGTTCTTC CASSLGGGSGNEQFF
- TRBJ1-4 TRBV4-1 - TGCGCCAGCAGCCAAGATAAAGGGGCCCTAATGGTGGAAAAACTGTTTTTT CASSQDKGALMVEKLFF
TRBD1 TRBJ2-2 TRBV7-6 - TGTGCCAGCAGCCCCCGGACAGGGGCGGCCGGGGAGCTGTTTTTT CASSPRTGAAGELFF
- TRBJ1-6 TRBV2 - TGTGCCAGCAGTGAAGAGGGGAATTCACCCCTCCACTTT CASSEEGNSPLHF
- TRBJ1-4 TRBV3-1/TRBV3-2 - TGTGCCAGCAGCCCCCCGACTAGTGCAACTAATGAAAAACTGTTTTTT CASSPPTSATNEKLFF
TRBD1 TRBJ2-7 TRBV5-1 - TGCGCCAGCAGCTGGGAAACCGGGACAGGGGGCGAGCAGTACTTC CASSWETGTGGEQYF
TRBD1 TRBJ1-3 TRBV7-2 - TGTGCCAGCAGTAGGCGAGGGACAGGGGGCGCGGGAGGAAACACCATATATTTT CASSRRGTGGAGGNTIYF
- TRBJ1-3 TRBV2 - TGTGCCAGCAGTCCCTCCCAGACAGTCGGAAACACCATATATTTT CASSPSQTVGNTIYF
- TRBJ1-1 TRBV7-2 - TGTGCCAGCAGCTTGGCAGGGCACACTGAAGCTTTCTTT CASSLAGHTEAFF
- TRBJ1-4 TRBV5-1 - TGCGCCAGCAGCTTTGGGATGCCCGGGGGTAATGAAAAACTGTTTTTT CASSFGMPGGNEKLFF
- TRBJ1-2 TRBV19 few TGTGCCAGTAGTGCCTCAGAAAACTATGGCTACACCTTC CASSASENYGYTF
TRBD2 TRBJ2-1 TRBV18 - TGTGCCAGCTCACCATCTCTAGCGGGACACCTCAATGAGCAGTTCTTC CASSPSLAGHLNEQFF
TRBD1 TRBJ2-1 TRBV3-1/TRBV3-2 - TGTGCCAGCGGGGACAGGGGTAGAAATGAGCAGTTCTTC CASGDRGRNEQFF
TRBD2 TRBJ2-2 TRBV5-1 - TGCGCCAGCAGCGGGACTAGCGGGGCCGGGGAGCTGTTTTTT CASSGTSGAGELFF
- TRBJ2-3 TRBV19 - TGTGCCAGTAGTATAGCAGTCACAGATACGCAGTATTTT CASSIAVTDTQYF
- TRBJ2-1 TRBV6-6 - TGTGCCAGCAGTCCCCTCCTTGCGGGATACAATGAGCAGTTCTTC CASSPLLAGYNEQFF
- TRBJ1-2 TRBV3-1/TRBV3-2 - TGTGCCAGCACCCGAAGGCCGGGGGGAAACTATGGCTACACCTTC CASTRRPGGNYGYTF
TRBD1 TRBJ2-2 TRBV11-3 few TGTGCCAGCAGCCCCCCCCGGGACAGGAACACCGGGGAGCTGTTTTTT CASSPPRDRNTGELFF
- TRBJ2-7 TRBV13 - TGTGCCAGCAGCCGGGGGTACGAGCAGTACTTC CASSRGYEQYF
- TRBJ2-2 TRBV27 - TGTGCCAGCAGTTTAACTAGGTCTGGGGAGCTGTTTTTT CASSLTRSGELFF
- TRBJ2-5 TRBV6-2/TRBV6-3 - TGTGCCAGCAGCCCTAGTCGAGGACAAGAGACCCAGTACTTC CASSPSRGQETQYF
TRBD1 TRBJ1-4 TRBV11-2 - TGTGCCAGCAGCTCGGAGCCGGGGACAGTGATTAATGAAAAACTGTTTTTT CASSSEPGTVINEKLFF
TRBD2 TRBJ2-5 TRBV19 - TGTGCCAGCGCTAGTATCGGACTAGGCCAAGAGACCCAGTACTTC CASASIGLGQETQYF